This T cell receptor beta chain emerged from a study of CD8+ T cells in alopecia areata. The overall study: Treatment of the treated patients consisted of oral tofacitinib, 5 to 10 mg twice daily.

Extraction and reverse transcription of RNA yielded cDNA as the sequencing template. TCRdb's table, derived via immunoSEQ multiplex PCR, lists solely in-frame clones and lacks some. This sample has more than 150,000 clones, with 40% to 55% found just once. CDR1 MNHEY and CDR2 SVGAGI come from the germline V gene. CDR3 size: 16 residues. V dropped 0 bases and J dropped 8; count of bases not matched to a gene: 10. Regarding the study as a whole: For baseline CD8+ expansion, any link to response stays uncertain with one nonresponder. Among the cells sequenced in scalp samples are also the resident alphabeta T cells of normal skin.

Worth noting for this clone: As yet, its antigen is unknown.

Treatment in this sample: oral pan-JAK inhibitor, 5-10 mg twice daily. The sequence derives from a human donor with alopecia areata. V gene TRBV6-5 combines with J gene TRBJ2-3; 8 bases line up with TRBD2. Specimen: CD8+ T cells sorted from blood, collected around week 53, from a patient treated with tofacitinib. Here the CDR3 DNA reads TGTGCCAGCAGTTACTCCACTAGCGGCTCCCTTAGTACGCAGTATTTT. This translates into CASSYSTSGSLSTQYF.